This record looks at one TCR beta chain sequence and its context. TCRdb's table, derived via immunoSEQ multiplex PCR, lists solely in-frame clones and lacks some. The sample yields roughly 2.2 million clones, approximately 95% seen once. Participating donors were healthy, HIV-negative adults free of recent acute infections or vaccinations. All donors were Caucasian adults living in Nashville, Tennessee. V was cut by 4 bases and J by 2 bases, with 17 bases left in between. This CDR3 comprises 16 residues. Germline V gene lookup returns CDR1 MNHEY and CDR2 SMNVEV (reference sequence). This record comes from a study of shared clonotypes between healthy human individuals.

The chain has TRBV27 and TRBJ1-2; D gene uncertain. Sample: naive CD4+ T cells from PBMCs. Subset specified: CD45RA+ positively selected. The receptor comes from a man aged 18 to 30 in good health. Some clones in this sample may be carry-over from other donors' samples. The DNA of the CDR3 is TGTGCCAGCAGTTCAGTGGGAGGAGAGGCCAACTATGGCTACACCTTC. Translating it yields CASSSVGGEANYGYTF.